One and the same sample provided the 22 T cell receptor beta chains below, sequenced in a study of T cell responses to AZD1222 COVID-19 vaccine. Generated by immunoSEQ multiplex PCR, the TCRdb table keeps only in-frame clones and is missing some. This repertoire shows 150,000 to 200,000 clones, 80% to 95% found once; its top ten account for 8.5% to 12%. Sample: peripheral blood, taken on day 0 of AZD1222 vaccination. The receptors stem from an adult in good health.

The V gene is TRBV27, the J gene TRBJ1-1; D is unclear. Deletions cut 5 bases from V and 1 base from J, with 11 bases between. There are 14 residues in the CDR3. The germline V gene has CDR1 MNHEY and CDR2 SMNVEV (reference sequence). Here the CDR3 DNA reads TGTGCCAGCAGTCAAGGACTCAAGAACACTGAAGCTTTCTTT. Its translation is CASSQGLKNTEAFF.

The chain links TRBV5-1 to TRBJ2-2; 10 bases match TRBD1. Looked up from germline, CDR1 is SGHRS and CDR2 is YFSETQ. This CDR3 has 17 amino acids. J was trimmed by 2 bases and V by 4 bases; bases with no gene match: 8. The CDR3 DNA reads TGCGCCAGCAGCCCGGGACAGGGGCTAGATAACACCGGGGAGCTGTTTTTT. This sequence encodes CASSPGQGLDNTGELFF.

The chain has TRBV28 and TRBJ2-6; TRBD1 aligns across 9 bases. After removal of 8 bases from V and 0 bases from J, the junction contained 2 bases not matched to a gene. The V gene's germline CDR1 is MDHEN and CDR2 SYDVKM. The CDR3 sequence is 15 residues long. CDR3 DNA sequence: TGTGCCAGCGGGACAGGGCTCTCTGGGGCCAACGTCCTGACTTTC. Amino acid sequence: CASGTGLSGANVLTF.

A few counts support this clone. Other DNA sequences from this sample encode an identical CDR3 as well. This chain connects TRBV18 to TRBJ2-5, with D possibly TRBD2 on 5 matching bases. The germline V gene encodes CDR1 KGHSH and CDR2 LQKENI. The CDR3 totals 13 residues. V lost 6 bases and J 2 bases, leaving 10 bases between the germline ends. DNA of the CDR3: TGTGCCAGCTCTCGCGGGTTACAAGAGACCCAGTACTTC. This sequence encodes CASSRGLQETQYF.

The J gene is TRBJ1-2, the V gene TRBV5-6; D is undetermined. The germline V gene has CDR1 SGHDT and CDR2 YYEEEE. Trimming shortened V by 1 base and J by 4 bases, and 8 bases separated the two germline ends. The CDR3 loop spans 13 amino acids. The CDR3 DNA reads as TGTGCCAGCAGCTTGCGGGGAAGCTATGGCTACACCTTC. It codes for CASSLRGSYGYTF.

The chain carries TRBV7-2 and TRBJ2-5; 7 bases agree with TRBD2. V was pared by 3 bases and J by 5 bases, with 9 bases of the junction left unmatched. This CDR3 is built from 15 residues. The germline gives CDR1 SGHTA, CDR2 FQGNSA. The CDR3: CASSFVAGVGETQYF. CDR3 bases: TGTGCCAGCAGCTTTGTTGCGGGAGTCGGGGAGACCCAGTACTTC. The full variable domain, rest sourced from reference TRBV7-2 and TRBJ2-5, is GAGVSQSPSNKVTEKGKDVELRCDPISGHTALYWYRQSLGQGLEFLIYFQGNSAPDKSGLPSDRFSAERTGGSVSTLTIQRTQQEDSAVYLCASSFVAGVGETQYFGPGTRLLVL.

About this clone: Other DNA sequences of this sample code for an identical CDR3. This chain connects TRBV5-1 to TRBJ1-2; TRBD1 aligns across 10 bases. Unmatched junction bases numbered 8, after V lost 4 bases and J lost 8 bases. From germline, CDR1 is SGHRS and CDR2 YFSETQ. This CDR3 region has 14 residues. This chain's CDR3 is CASSLGDRGYGYTF. Written as DNA, the CDR3 is TGCGCCAGCAGCCTGGGGGACAGGGGCTACGGCTACACCTTC. Based on the CDR3 plus reference TRBV5-1 and TRBJ1-2, the full variable domain is KAGVTQTPRYLIKTRGQQVTLSCSPISGHRSVSWYQQTPGQGLQFLFEYFSETQRNKGNFPGRFSGRQFSNSRSEMNVSTLELGDSALYLCASSLGDRGYGYTFGSGTRLTVV.

The rearrangement links TRBV18 to TRBJ2-3; TRBD2 is a possible D gene (6 bases). The V gene's germline CDR1 is KGHSH and CDR2 LQKENI. This CDR3 is 16 amino acids long. V shed 3 bases and J shed 2 bases, with 15 bases lying between them. In DNA form, the CDR3 reads TGTGCCAGCTCACCTCCCAATGGGGGGTCCACAGATACGCAGTATTTT. It encodes CASSPPNGGSTDTQYF.

This clone was seen a single time. The rearrangement uses TRBV6-5 and TRBJ2-3; 8 positions agree with TRBD2. The J segment lost 2 bases and the V segment lost 4 bases, leaving 5 bases of the junction unmatched. Germline CDR1 and CDR2: MNHEY and SVGAGI. The CDR3 contains 15 residues. For the CDR3, the DNA is TGTGCCAGCAGTTTACGGGAGGGATACACAGATACGCAGTATTTT. Translation: CASSLREGYTDTQYF.

The CDR3 loop is CASSTHRGTEAFF. The CDR3 coding sequence is TGCGCCAGCAGCACCCACAGGGGGACTGAAGCTTTCTTT. The rearrangement uses TRBV4-3 and TRBJ1-1; 8 bases are a match to TRBD1. This CDR3 region has 13 residues. Germline CDR1 LGHNA, CDR2 YSLEER. V lost 5 bases to trimming and J lost 5 bases; unmatched junction nucleotides: 4.

V is TRBV10-3 and J is TRBJ2-1; the match to TRBD2 covers 8 bases. This CDR3 comprises 15 residues. Germline loops: CDR1 ENHRY, CDR2 SYGVKD. After removal of 0 bases from V and 7 bases from J, the junction contained 5 bases not matched to a gene. CDR3 sequence (DNA): TGTGCCATCAGTGAGTCGGCGGGAGGAGGGAATGAGCAGTTCTTC. This gives the protein CAISESAGGGNEQFF.

On this clone itself: One end of the junction does not line up with germline, which may come from a read error. This chain uses TRBV24-1 with TRBJ1-2; no firm D call. This CDR3 contains 13 residues. Germline V lookup: CDR1 KGHDR, CDR2 SFDVKD. The CDR3 reads CATSDGVNYGYTF. DNA for the CDR3: TGTGCCACCAGTGATGGGGTAAACTACGGCTACACCTTC.

This chain connects TRBV10-3 to TRBJ2-2; D gene uncertain. CDR3 length: 15 amino acids. Deletions cut 3 bases from V and 3 bases from J, with 11 bases between. Germline CDR1 reads ENHRY; CDR2 reads SYGVKD. The CDR3 region has the DNA TGTGCCATCAGTGATCGGCAGGCTTACACCGGGGAGCTGTTTTTT. This translates into CAISDRQAYTGELFF.

The J gene is TRBJ2-1, the V gene TRBV5-1, with 7 bases that match TRBD2. Germline values: CDR1 SGHRS, CDR2 YFSETQ. The CDR3 sequence is 15 residues long. V shed 1 base, J shed 7 bases, and the junction held 8 bases outside the gene matches. The CDR3 reads CASSLMRETGNEQFF. The CDR3, as DNA: TGCGCCAGCAGCTTGATGCGGGAGACGGGGAATGAGCAGTTCTTC.

This rearrangement joins TRBV29-1 to TRBJ2-3, with 10 bases fitting TRBD1. Germline-derived CDR1 and CDR2 are SQVTM and ANQGSEA. The CDR3 runs 13 residues. The ends lost 7 bases at V and 4 bases at J; junction bases unmatched: 5. CDR3 loop: CSADRGLSDTQYF. DNA for the CDR3: TGCAGCGCTGACAGGGGGCTGTCAGATACGCAGTATTTT.

V is TRBV4-1 and J is TRBJ1-5, with D unclear. This CDR3 is built from 15 residues. In germline, CDR1 is MGHRA, CDR2 YSYEKL. Trimming took 1 base from V and 7 from J, leaving 14 bases between them. DNA for the CDR3: TGCGCCAGCAGCCAAGGGGGATCAGGCGGGCAGCCCCAGCATTTT. It yields the protein CASSQGGSGGQPQHF.

The rearrangement uses TRBV5-1 and TRBJ1-1, with D maybe TRBD1 (5 bases). This CDR3 comprises 16 residues. CDR1 is SGHRS, CDR2 YFSETQ, per germline. V was pared by 0 bases and J by 3 bases, with 15 bases between. CDR3 protein: CASSLAGGAGYTEAFF. As DNA, the CDR3 is TGCGCCAGCAGCTTGGCCGGGGGTGCGGGATACACTGAAGCTTTCTTT.

Notes on this clone: A far larger clone is one base from this, pointing to a likely read error. The V gene is TRBV2, the J gene TRBJ1-1; D ambiguous. Germline-derived CDR1 and CDR2 are SNHLY and FYNNEI. Trimming took off 7 bases at V and 2 bases at J, with 17 bases between the two ends. There are 15 residues in the CDR3. The CDR3 nucleotides read TGTGCCAGCATTTCTGACGGAAGCATAAACACTGAAGCTTTCTTT. The encoded protein is CASISDGSINTEAFF.

This rearrangement joins TRBV10-3 to TRBJ2-3; 10 bases line up with TRBD1. Germline assignment: CDR1 ENHRY and CDR2 SYGVKD. Losses at the gene ends were 4 bases for V and 3 bases for J; bases not matched to a gene: 4. The CDR3 loop spans 15 amino acids. The CDR3 reads CAISGGQGTTDTQYF. As DNA, the CDR3 is TGTGCCATCAGTGGGGGACAGGGGACGACAGATACGCAGTATTTT.

The rearrangement uses TRBV11-2 and TRBJ1-2, with D unresolved. The CDR3 runs to 13 residues. V was shortened by 1 base and J by 0 bases, with 3 bases between the two germline ends. Germline V CDR1 and CDR2: SGHAT, FQNNGV. CDR3 protein: CASSLGPNYGYTF. CDR3 in DNA: TGTGCCAGCAGCTTAGGACCTAACTATGGCTACACCTTC.

The gene calls are TRBV29-1 and TRBJ1-1; maybe TRBD1 (5 bases). In germline, CDR1 is SQVTM, CDR2 ANQGSEA. V dropped 5 bases and J dropped 3 bases, with 16 bases sitting between them. The CDR3 is 14 amino acids. CDR3 sequence (DNA): TGCAGCGTTAACACTGACGGACACTACACTGAAGCTTTCTTT. Protein sequence: CSVNTDGHYTEAFF.

The chain carries TRBV7-8 and TRBJ2-1; 13 nucleotides align to TRBD2. The length of the CDR3 is 19 residues. V shed 4 bases, J shed 0 bases, and the junction held 9 bases outside the gene matches. Per the germline V gene, CDR1 is SGHVS and CDR2 is FQNEAQ. CDR3 amino acids: CASSYRLAGGGSSYNEQFF. In DNA, the CDR3 is TGTGCCAGCAGCTACAGACTAGCGGGGGGCGGGAGCTCCTACAATGAGCAGTTCTTC. Based on the CDR3 plus reference TRBV7-8 and TRBJ2-1, the full variable domain is GAGVSQSPRYKVAKRGQDVALRCDPISGHVSLFWYQQALGQGPEFLTYFQNEAQLDKSGLPSDRFFAERPEGSVSTLKIQRTQQEDSAVYLCASSYRLAGGGSSYNEQFFGPGTRLTVL.